A single T cell receptor (beta chain) is shown here with its context. The antigen remains unidentified. These data are taken from a study of cytomegalovirus exposure and HLA in healthy donors. At the level of the study: Earlier, 150 million to 200 million T cells were analyzed, and fewer than 120 million unique TCR beta sequences were found among them. Across more than 350 genotyped donors, more than 75% landed in the Caucasian-associated ancestry cluster.

Study observations and caveats: An analysis done earlier found most TCR beta V segments productive about 87% or about 30% of the time. A later analysis reported that several of the most significant clusters appeared to be linked to common viral pathogens, among them Epstein-Barr virus.

Primers included in the PCR were 60 Vbeta and 13 Jbeta primers. The repertoire was sequenced with immunoSEQ multiplex PCR; TCRdb's copy has only in-frame clones and lacks some. The sample holds about 180,000 clones; roughly 87% are singletons and the top ten take 1.5%. The V and J ends lost 5 bases and 7 bases, in that order; junction bases with no gene match: 14. Per germline, CDR1 SGHVS and CDR2 FNYEAQ. CDR3 size: 17 residues. This chain joins TRBV7-6 and TRBJ2-1; TRBD2 aligns across 10 bases. The receptor comes from a man aged 40-49 years in good health and CMV-seronegative. Material for sequencing was PBMCs. CDR3 nucleotide sequence: TGTGCCAGCAGCCCCGCCTACATAGCGGGAGGTCAGAATGAGCAGTTCTTC. The encoded protein is CASSPAYIAGGQNEQFF.